These 22 T cell receptor beta chains were all obtained from the same sample, sequenced in a study of blood T cell repertoires in COVID-19. Sequenced by immunoSEQ multiplex PCR; TCRdb stores in-frame clones only, minus some. The sample shows about 150,000 clones, roughly 91% of them seen only once. Sequencing was done on a sample of peripheral blood. The receptors derive from a man aged 55 to 70 with active or convalescent COVID-19.

The chain recombines TRBV7-3 with TRBJ1-2; 8 bases map to TRBD1. V was clipped by 5 bases and J by 3 bases; unmatched bases: 8. There are 15 residues in the CDR3. Germline V gene data show CDR1 as SGHTA and CDR2 as FQGTGA. CDR3 sequence (DNA): TGTGCCAGCAGCCCCTCTGGGACAGGACACTATGGCTACACCTTC. Translation: CASSPSGTGHYGYTF. The full variable domain, completed using reference TRBV7-3 and TRBJ1-2, is GAGVSQTPSNKVTEKGKYVELRCDPISGHTALYWYRQSLGQGPEFLIYFQGTGAADDSGLPNDRFFAVRPEGSVSTLKIQRTERGDSAVYLCASSPSGTGHYGYTFGSGTRLTVV.

The rearrangement links TRBV11-2 to TRBJ1-2, with 8 positions matching TRBD1. Germline assignment: CDR1 SGHAT and CDR2 FQNNGV. V shed 1 base, J shed 7 bases, and the junction held 11 bases outside the gene matches. The CDR3 length is 16 residues. The CDR3 region is CASSLGLGQGGGGYTF. CDR3 nucleotides: TGTGCCAGCAGCTTAGGCCTTGGACAGGGAGGGGGTGGCTACACCTTC. The whole variable domain, remainder taken from reference TRBV11-2 and TRBJ1-2, is EAGVAQSPRYKIIEKRQSVAFWCNPISGHATLYWYQQILGQGPKLLIQFQNNGVVDDSQLPKDRFSAERLKGVDSTLKIQPAKLEDSAVYLCASSLGLGQGGGGYTFGSGTRLTVV.

This chain links TRBV11-3 with TRBJ2-6; no firm D call. CDR1 is SGHNT and CDR2 is YENEEA in the germline V gene. The ends were cut back, 3 bases at V and 4 bases at J, with 4 bases in the middle. The CDR3 consists of 13 residues. In DNA, the CDR3 is TGTGCCAGCAGCTTGGGCGGGGCCAACGTCCTGACTTTC. This encodes CASSLGGANVLTF.

The chain carries TRBV7-9 and TRBJ2-5; D gene ambiguous. The CDR3 extends over 13 amino acids. CDR1 and CDR2 from the germline V gene are SEHNR and FQNEAQ (reference sequence). With 3 bases removed from V and 9 bases from J, the gap between germline ends came to 14 bases. CDR3 amino acids: CASSFEARVAQYF. DNA for the CDR3: TGTGCCAGCAGCTTTGAGGCCCGGGTGGCCCAGTACTTC.

The chain employs TRBV7-2 and TRBJ2-2, with 11 bases lining up with TRBD2. This CDR3 spans 16 amino acids. Germline V CDR1 and CDR2: SGHTA, FQGNSA. V lost 10 bases to trimming and J lost 0 bases; unmatched junction nucleotides: 7. This CDR3 is CATTLTSGANTGELFF. In nucleotides, the CDR3 is TGTGCCACTACCCTGACTAGCGGGGCGAACACCGGGGAGCTGTTTTTT.

V and J are TRBV2 and TRBJ2-7, with D maybe TRBD2 (6 bases). Trimming stripped 5 bases from V and 0 bases from J, with 17 bases between. The CDR3 runs 16 residues. Per germline, CDR1 SNHLY and CDR2 FYNNEI. CDR3 DNA: TGTGCCAGCAGTTCGATCGGACTAACGGGCTCCTACGAGCAGTACTTC. Residues: CASSSIGLTGSYEQYF.

The J gene is TRBJ2-7, the V gene TRBV28, with a weak D call TRBD1 (8 bases). The CDR3 loop spans 14 amino acids. The ends were cut back, 5 bases at V and 6 bases at J, with 17 bases in the middle. CDR1 is MDHEN, CDR2 SYDVKM, per germline. The CDR3 protein is CASSTGQGGGEQYF. Written as DNA, the CDR3 is TGTGCCAGCAGTACTGGACAGGGCGGGGGCGAGCAGTACTTC. Using reference TRBV28 and TRBJ2-7 for the parts outside the CDR3, the full variable domain is DVKVTQSSRYLVKRTGEKVFLECVQDMDHENMFWYRQDPGLGLRLIYFSYDVKMKEKGDIPEGYSVSREKKERFSLILESASTNQTSMYLCASSTGQGGGEQYFGPGTRLTVT.

The genes are TRBV21-1 and TRBJ1-2; the table's D gene call, TRBD1, was not cross checked with the DNA. TRBV21-1 is a known pseudogene. This CDR3 contains 16 residues. In DNA form, the CDR3 reads TGTGCCAGCAGATTACCGGGACAGGCACGAGTGGTTGGCTACACCTTC. It translates to CASRLPGQARVVGYTF.

This chain uses TRBV10-3 with TRBJ1-1; the D gene is possibly TRBD1 (6 bases). This CDR3 spans 15 amino acids. Per germline, CDR1 ENHRY and CDR2 SYGVKD. V dropped 7 bases and J dropped 1 base, with 16 bases sitting between them. The CDR3 DNA reads as TGTGCCATCAATAGGGCAGGGGCGACGAACACTGAAGCTTTCTTT. It translates to CAINRAGATNTEAFF.

The table lists this clone with a count of one. The chain employs TRBV6-6 and TRBJ1-2; D unresolved. CDR3 size: 14 residues. V lost 6 bases and J lost 0, with 11 bases in between. CDR1 and CDR2 from the germline V gene are MNHNY and SVGAGI (reference sequence). CDR3 residues: CASRPYSANYGYTF. CDR3 nucleotides: TGTGCCAGCAGGCCATATAGTGCTAACTATGGCTACACCTTC.

V and J are TRBV6-2 or TRBV6-3 and TRBJ2-3; 13 bases fit TRBD2. Unmatched junction bases numbered 12, after V lost 2 bases and J lost 4 bases. In germline, CDR1 is MNHEY, CDR2 SVGEGT. The CDR3 extends over 19 amino acids. The CDR3 spells CASSYTYQTSGGAPDTQYF. As DNA, the CDR3 is TGTGCCAGCAGTTACACCTATCAAACTAGCGGGGGGGCCCCAGATACGCAGTATTTT.

The chain couples TRBV30 to TRBJ1-4; D gene uncertain. Trimming removed 1 base from V and 7 bases from J, with 13 bases in between. The CDR3 spans 14 residues. The V gene's germline CDR1 is GTSNPN and CDR2 SVGIG (reference sequence). CDR3 sequence: CAWSGAGIGEKLFF. In DNA form, the CDR3 reads TGTGCCTGGAGTGGGGCCGGTATAGGTGAAAAACTGTTTTTT. Based on the CDR3 plus reference TRBV30 and TRBJ1-4, the full variable domain is SQTIHQWPATLVQPVGSPLSLECTVEGTSNPNLYWYRQAAGRGLQLLFYSVGIGQISSEVPQNLSASRPQDRQFILSSKKLLLSDSGFYLCAWSGAGIGEKLFFGSGTQLSVL.

The gene calls are TRBV28 and TRBJ2-7; 11 nucleotides line up with TRBD2. Germline V lookup: CDR1 MDHEN, CDR2 SYDVKM. The CDR3 is 15 amino acids. With 5 bases clipped from V and 3 bases from J, the junction kept 6 bases outside the gene matches. CDR3 DNA sequence: TGTGCCAGCAGTACTAGCGGGAGTATTCTCTACGAGCAGTACTTC. Residues: CASSTSGSILYEQYF.

The chain joins TRBV9 to TRBJ1-2, with TRBD1 matching over 7 bases. Trimming removed 3 bases from V and 6 bases from J; junction bases left unmatched: 5. This CDR3 is 13 amino acids long. Germline assignment: CDR1 SGDLS and CDR2 YYNGEE. CDR3 DNA: TGTGCCAGCAGCGCGACAGGGATCCATGGCTACACCTTC. As protein: CASSATGIHGYTF.

A remark on this clone: Within the sample, other DNA sequences also encode this same CDR3. The rearrangement uses TRBV30 and TRBJ2-3; D is uncertain. Germline V gene data show CDR1 as GTSNPN and CDR2 as SVGIG (reference sequence). The CDR3 loop spans 13 amino acids. V lost 1 base to trimming and J lost 5 bases, with 10 bases between them. In DNA form, the CDR3 reads TGTGCCTGGAGTGACGGGTCCGGAGATACGCAGTATTTT. Translated, it gives CAWSDGSGDTQYF.

The genes are TRBV24-1 and TRBJ2-5; perhaps TRBD1 as D (6 bases). V lost 3 bases to trimming and J lost 2 bases, with 18 bases between them. Germline CDR1 and CDR2: KGHDR and SFDVKD. This CDR3 has 17 amino acids. CDR3 sequence (DNA): TGTGCCACCAGTGATCCAATACAGGGTACCCCTCAAGAGACCCAGTACTTC. This gives the protein CATSDPIQGTPQETQYF.

This rearrangement joins TRBV6-6 to TRBJ2-3; the match to TRBD1 covers 7 bases. V lost 5 bases and J lost 6; bases outside the gene matches: 2. CDR1 is MNHNY, CDR2 SVGAGI, per germline (reference sequence). The CDR3 contains 12 residues. CDR3 DNA sequence: TGTGCCAGCAGTCCGACAGGGGATACGCAGTATTTT. Residues: CASSPTGDTQYF.

The J gene is TRBJ2-3, the V gene TRBV5-1, with 12 bases identical to TRBD1. The CDR3 is 18 amino acids. Germline-derived CDR1 and CDR2 are SGHRS and YFSETQ. With V trimmed by 4 bases and J by 4 bases, 13 bases remained unmatched. In DNA form, the CDR3 reads TGCGCCAGCAGCGACCGGGACAGGGGGCGCAGGAAGGCAGATACGCAGTATTTT. This translates into CASSDRDRGRRKADTQYF.

J is TRBJ2-7 and V is TRBV6-9; no clear D gene. The V end was cut by 0 bases, the J end by 0 bases, with 6 bases between. Germline CDR1 is MNHGY and CDR2 is SVAAGI. This CDR3 contains 14 residues. Written as DNA, the CDR3 is TGTGCCAGCAGTTATTCCCCGTTCTCCTACGAGCAGTACTTC. Encoded protein: CASSYSPFSYEQYF.

CDR3 protein: CASSQDTGNTGELFF. The CDR3 region has the DNA TGTGCCAGCAGCCAAGATACGGGGAACACCGGGGAGCTGTTTTTT. The J gene is TRBJ2-2, the V gene TRBV4-2; D ambiguous. Trimming pared 0 bases from V and 1 base from J, leaving 6 bases between. There are 15 residues in the CDR3. The V gene's germline CDR1 is LGHNA and CDR2 YNFKEQ.

V gene TRBV18 combines with J gene TRBJ1-2; TRBD1 aligns across 9 bases. Trimming removed 3 bases from V and 6 bases from J; junction bases left unmatched: 2. The CDR3 spans 13 residues. Germline CDR1 KGHSH, CDR2 LQKENI. CDR3 residues: CASSPDRGNGYTF. CDR3 DNA sequence: TGTGCCAGCTCACCGGACAGGGGCAATGGCTACACCTTC.

The V and J genes are TRBV9 and TRBJ2-7, with TRBD1 matching 12 bases. The V and J ends lost 1 base and 5 bases, in that order; junction bases with no gene match: 4. The V gene's germline CDR1 is SGDLS and CDR2 YYNGEE. This CDR3 is built from 15 residues. DNA for the CDR3: TGTGCCAGCAGCGTAAGGGGACAGGGGGCTGACGAGCAGTACTTC. Its protein product is CASSVRGQGADEQYF.